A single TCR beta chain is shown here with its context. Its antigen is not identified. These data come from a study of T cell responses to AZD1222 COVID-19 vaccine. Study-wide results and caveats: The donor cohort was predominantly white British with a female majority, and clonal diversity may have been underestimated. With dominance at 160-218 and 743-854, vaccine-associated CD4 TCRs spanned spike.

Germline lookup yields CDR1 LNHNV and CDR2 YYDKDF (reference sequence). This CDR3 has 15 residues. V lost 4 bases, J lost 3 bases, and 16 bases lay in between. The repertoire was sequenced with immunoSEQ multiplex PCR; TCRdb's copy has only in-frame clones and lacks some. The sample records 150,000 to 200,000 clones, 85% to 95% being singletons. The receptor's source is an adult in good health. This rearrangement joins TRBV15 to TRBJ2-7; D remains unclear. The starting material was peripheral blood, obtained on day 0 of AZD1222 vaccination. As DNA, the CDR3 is TGTGCCACCAGCACCCACGCCTCGGGCGGCTACGAGCAGTACTTC. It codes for CATSTHASGGYEQYF.